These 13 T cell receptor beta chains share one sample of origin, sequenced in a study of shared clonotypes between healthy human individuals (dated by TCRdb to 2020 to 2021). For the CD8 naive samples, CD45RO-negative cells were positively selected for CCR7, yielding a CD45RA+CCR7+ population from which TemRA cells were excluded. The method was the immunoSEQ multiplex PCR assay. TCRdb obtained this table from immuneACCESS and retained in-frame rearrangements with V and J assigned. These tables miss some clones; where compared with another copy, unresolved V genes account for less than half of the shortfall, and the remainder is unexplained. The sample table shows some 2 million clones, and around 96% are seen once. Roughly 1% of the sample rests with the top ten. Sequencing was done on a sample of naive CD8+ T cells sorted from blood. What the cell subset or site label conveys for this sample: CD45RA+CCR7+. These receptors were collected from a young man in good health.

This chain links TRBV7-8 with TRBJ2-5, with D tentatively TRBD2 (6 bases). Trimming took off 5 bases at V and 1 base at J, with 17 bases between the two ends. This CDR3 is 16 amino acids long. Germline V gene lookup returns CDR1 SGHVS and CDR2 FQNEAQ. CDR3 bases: TGTGCCAGCAGCGCAATAGCGGCCGGGCCCCAAGAGACCCAGTACTTC. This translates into CASSAIAAGPQETQYF.

Here the CDR3 DNA reads TGTGCCAGCAGTTTATGGGCAGGGGTGGACACCGGGGAGCTGTTTTTT. Its translation: CASSLWAGVDTGELFF. The V and J genes are TRBV28 and TRBJ2-2; tentatively, D is TRBD1 (6 bases). The V gene lost 0 bases and the J gene lost 3 bases, with 11 bases spanning the gap. This CDR3 is built from 16 residues. Germline values: CDR1 MDHEN, CDR2 SYDVKM.

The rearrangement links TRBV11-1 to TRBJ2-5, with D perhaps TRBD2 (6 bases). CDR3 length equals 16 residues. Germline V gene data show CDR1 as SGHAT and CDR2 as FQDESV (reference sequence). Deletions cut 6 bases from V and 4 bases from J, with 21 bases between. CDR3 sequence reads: CASSAGLAEEGETQYF. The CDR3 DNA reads TGTGCCAGCAGTGCCGGGCTGGCGGAGGAGGGAGAGACCCAGTACTTC.

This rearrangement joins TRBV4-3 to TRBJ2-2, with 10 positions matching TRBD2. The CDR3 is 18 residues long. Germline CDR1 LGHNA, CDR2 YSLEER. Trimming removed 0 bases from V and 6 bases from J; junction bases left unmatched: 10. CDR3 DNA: TGCGCCAGCAGCCAAGATCCCCTAGCGGGAGAAAGTTCCGGGGAGCTGTTTTTT. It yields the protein CASSQDPLAGESSGELFF.

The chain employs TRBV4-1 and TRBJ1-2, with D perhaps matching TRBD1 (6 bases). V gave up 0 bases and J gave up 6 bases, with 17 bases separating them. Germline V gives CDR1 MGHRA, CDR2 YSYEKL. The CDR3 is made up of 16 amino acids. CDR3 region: CASSQDGWGRGDGYTF. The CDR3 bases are TGCGCCAGCAGCCAAGATGGGTGGGGCAGGGGTGATGGCTACACCTTC.

In nucleotides, the CDR3 is TGCGCCAGCAGCCTTAGGGACCTCGGGTCTGGGAACAATGAGCAGTTCTTC. Translation: CASSLRDLGSGNNEQFF. The chain carries TRBV5-1 and TRBJ2-1; the D call may be TRBD1 or TRBD2 (5 bases each). The length of the CDR3 is 17 residues. Germline V CDR1 and CDR2: SGHRS, YFSETQ. Trimming cost V 4 bases and J 5 bases, with 22 bases left between them. The complete variable domain, with remaining parts taken from reference TRBV5-1 and TRBJ2-1, reads KAGVTQTPRYLIKTRGQQVTLSCSPISGHRSVSWYQQTPGQGLQFLFEYFSETQRNKGNFPGRFSGRQFSNSRSEMNVSTLELGDSALYLCASSLRDLGSGNNEQFFGPGTRLTVL.

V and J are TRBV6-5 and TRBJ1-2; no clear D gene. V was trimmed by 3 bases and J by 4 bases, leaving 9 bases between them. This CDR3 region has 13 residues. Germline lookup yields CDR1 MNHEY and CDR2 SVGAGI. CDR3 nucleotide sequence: TGTGCCAGCAGTTATTTGAGGTCCTATGGCTACACCTTC. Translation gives CASSYLRSYGYTF.

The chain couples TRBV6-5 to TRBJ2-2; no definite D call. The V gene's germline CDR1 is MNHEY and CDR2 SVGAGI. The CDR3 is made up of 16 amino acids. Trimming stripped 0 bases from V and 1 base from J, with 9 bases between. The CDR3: CASSYSKEENTGELFF. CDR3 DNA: TGTGCCAGCAGTTACTCGAAAGAAGAGAACACCGGGGAGCTGTTTTTT.

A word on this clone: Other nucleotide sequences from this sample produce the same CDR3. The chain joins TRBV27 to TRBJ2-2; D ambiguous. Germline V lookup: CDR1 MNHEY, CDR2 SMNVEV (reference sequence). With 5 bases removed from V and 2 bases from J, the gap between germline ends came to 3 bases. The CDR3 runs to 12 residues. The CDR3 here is CASSINTGELFF. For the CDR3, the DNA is TGTGCCAGCAGTATAAACACCGGGGAGCTGTTTTTT.

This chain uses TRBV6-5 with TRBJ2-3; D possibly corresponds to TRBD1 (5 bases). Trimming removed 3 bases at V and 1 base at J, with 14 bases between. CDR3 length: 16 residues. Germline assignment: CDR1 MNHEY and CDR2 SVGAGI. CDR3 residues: CASSYSPGKGTDTQYF. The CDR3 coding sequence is TGTGCCAGCAGTTATAGTCCAGGGAAGGGCACAGATACGCAGTATTTT.

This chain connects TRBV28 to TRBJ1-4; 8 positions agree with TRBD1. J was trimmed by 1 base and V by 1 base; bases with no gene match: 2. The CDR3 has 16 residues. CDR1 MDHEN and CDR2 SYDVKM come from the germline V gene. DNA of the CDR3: TGTGCCAGCAGTTTATACAGGGGGGAAACTAATGAAAAACTGTTTTTT. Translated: CASSLYRGETNEKLFF.

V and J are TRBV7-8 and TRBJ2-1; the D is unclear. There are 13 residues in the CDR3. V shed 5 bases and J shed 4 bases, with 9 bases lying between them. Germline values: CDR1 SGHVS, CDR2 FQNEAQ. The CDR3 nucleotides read TGTGCCAGCAGCACATATGAATACAATGAGCAGTTCTTC. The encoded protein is CASSTYEYNEQFF.

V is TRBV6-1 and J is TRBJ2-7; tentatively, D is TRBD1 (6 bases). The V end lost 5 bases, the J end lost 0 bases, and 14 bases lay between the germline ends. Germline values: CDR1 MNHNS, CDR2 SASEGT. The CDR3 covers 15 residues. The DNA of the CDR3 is TGTGCCAGCAGTTTCACAGGGCCAACCTCCTACGAGCAGTACTTC. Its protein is CASSFTGPTSYEQYF.